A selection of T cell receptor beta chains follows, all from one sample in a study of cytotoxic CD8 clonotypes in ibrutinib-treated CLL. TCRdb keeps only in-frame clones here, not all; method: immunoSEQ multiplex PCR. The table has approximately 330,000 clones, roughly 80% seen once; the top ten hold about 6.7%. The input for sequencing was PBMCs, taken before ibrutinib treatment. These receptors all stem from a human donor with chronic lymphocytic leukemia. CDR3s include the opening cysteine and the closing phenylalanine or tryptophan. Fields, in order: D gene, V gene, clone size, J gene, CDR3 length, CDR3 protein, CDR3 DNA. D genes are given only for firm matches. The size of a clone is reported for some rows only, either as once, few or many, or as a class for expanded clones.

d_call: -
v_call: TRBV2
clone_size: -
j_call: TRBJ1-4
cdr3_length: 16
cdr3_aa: CASSIDSSATNEKLFF
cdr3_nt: TGTGCCAGCAGCATTGACTCGTCTGCAACTAATGAAAAACTGTTTTTT

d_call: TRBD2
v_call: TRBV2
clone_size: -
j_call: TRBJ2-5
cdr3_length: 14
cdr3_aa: CASKVLAVQETQYF
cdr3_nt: TGTGCCAGCAAAGTCCTAGCGGTACAAGAGACCCAGTACTTC

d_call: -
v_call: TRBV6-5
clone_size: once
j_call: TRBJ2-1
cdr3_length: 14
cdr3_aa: CASSYDVLAGEQFF
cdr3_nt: TGTGCCAGCAGTTACGACGTGCTAGCCGGCGAGCAGTTCTTC

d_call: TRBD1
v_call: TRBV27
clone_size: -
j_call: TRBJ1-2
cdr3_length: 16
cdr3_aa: CASSHLGQGKGYGYTF
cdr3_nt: TGTGCCAGCAGTCATCTCGGACAGGGGAAGGGCTATGGCTACACCTTC

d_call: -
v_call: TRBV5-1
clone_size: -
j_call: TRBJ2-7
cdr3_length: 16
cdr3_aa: CASSLVGTQSNYEQYF
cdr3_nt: TGCGCCAGCAGCTTGGTGGGGACACAAAGTAACTACGAGCAGTACTTC

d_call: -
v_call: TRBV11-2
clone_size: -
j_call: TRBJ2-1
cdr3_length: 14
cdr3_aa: CASSFLRAYNEQFF
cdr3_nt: TGTGCCAGCAGCTTTCTCCGGGCATACAATGAGCAGTTCTTC

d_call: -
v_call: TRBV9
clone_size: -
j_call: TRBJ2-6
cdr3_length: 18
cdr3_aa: CASSVGPIKYSGANVLTF
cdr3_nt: TGTGCCAGCAGCGTAGGTCCTATCAAGTATTCTGGGGCCAACGTCCTGACTTTC

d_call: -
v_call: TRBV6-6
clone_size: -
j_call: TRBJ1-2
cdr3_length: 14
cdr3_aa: CASSYSNRQGGYTF
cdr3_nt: TGTGCCAGCAGTTACTCAAACCGCCAGGGGGGCTACACCTTC

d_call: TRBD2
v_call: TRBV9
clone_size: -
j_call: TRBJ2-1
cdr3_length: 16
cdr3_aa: CASSVVGGRVENEQFF
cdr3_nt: TGTGCCAGCAGCGTAGTCGGCGGGAGGGTGGAAAATGAGCAGTTCTTC

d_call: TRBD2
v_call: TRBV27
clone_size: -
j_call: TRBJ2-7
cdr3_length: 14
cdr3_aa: CASSSHTGGSEQYF
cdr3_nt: TGTGCCAGCAGTTCCCATACGGGAGGATCCGAGCAGTACTTC

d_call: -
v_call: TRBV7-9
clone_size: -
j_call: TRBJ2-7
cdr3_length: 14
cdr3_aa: CASTSPGTLYEQYF
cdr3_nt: TGTGCCAGCACCTCACCCGGGACACTTTACGAGCAGTACTTC

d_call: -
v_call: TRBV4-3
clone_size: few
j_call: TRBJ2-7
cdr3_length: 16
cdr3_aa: CASSQDQGLGDNEQYF
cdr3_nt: TGCGCCAGCAGCCAAGATCAGGGGTTGGGGGACAACGAGCAGTACTTC

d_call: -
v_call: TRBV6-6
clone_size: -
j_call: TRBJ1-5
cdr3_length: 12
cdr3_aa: CASSSVEKPQHF
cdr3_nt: TGTGCCAGCAGTTCGGTGGAGAAGCCCCAGCATTTT

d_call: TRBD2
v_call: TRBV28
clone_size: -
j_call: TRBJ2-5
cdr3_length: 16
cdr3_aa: CASSLRAGGPRETQYF
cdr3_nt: TGTGCCAGCAGTTTAAGGGCGGGAGGGCCCAGGGAGACCCAGTACTTC

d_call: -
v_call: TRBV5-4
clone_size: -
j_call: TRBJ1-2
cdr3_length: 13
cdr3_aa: CASSLGQNYGYTF
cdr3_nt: TGTGCCAGCAGCTTGGGGCAGAACTATGGCTACACCTTC

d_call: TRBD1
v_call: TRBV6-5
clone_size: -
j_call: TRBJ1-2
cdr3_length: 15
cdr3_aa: CASSYSPGGKGGYTF
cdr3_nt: TGTGCCAGCAGTTACTCCCCAGGGGGGAAAGGTGGCTACACCTTC

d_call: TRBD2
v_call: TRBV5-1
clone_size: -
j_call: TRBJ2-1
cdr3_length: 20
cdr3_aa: CASSLPEWGLAERPSDEQFF
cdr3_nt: TGCGCCAGCAGCTTGCCCGAGTGGGGACTAGCGGAGAGGCCCAGCGATGAGCAGTTCTTC

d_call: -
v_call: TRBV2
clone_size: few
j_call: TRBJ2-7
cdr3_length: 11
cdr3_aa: CASSGTRSQYF
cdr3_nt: TGTGCCAGTTCCGGGACCCGGAGTCAGTACTTC

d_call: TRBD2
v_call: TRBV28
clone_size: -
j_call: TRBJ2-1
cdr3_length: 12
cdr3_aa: CASSPSGLAQFF
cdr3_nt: TGTGCCAGCAGTCCCTCCGGACTAGCGCAGTTCTTC

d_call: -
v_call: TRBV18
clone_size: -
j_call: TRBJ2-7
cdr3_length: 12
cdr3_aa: CASSPTRGEQYF
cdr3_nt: TGTGCCAGCTCACCTACTAGGGGGGAACAGTACTTC